The T cell receptor beta chain under discussion was sequenced for a study of T cells in localized non-small cell lung cancer. Whole-study results and caveats: Measurement of T cell clonality placed uninvolved adjacent lung highest, above the level in tumor. Of the top 100 tumor clones, median about 53 were in adjacent lung, 25 to 35 among its top 100. Elevated circulating T cell density in blood was associated with longer overall survival.

Assay: immunoSEQ multiplex PCR; the TCRdb copy retains only in-frame clones and omits some. The sample has about 23,000 clones; 90% are singletons. The germline gives CDR1 SGHNT, CDR2 YENEEA. This CDR3 comprises 14 residues. Trimming pared 2 bases from V and 0 bases from J, leaving 8 bases between. Note on this clone: Its antigen is currently unknown.

The sequencing used peripheral blood, collected before any cancer treatment. The sequence derives from a woman aged 35 to 75 with stage I lung adenocarcinoma. The J gene is TRBJ2-7, the V gene TRBV11-3, with a tentative D call TRBD1 (6 bases). CDR3 coding DNA: TGTGCCAGCAGCTTAAAGGGGGTCTCCTACGAGCAGTACTTC. Amino acids: CASSLKGVSYEQYF.